Each of the 2 T cell receptor beta chains below was sequenced from the same sample in a study of T cells after yellow fever vaccination. TCRdb independently ran MiXCR on the 5' RACE reads; one entry per CDR3 protein. The table shows around 340,000 distinct CDR3 sequences, with 7.5% to 9% occurring only once. Specimen: PBMCs, collected on the day of the first yellow fever vaccination. All receptors come from a man between 18 and 35 years old who received the YFV17D yellow fever vaccine.

The CDR3 sequence: CASRSPGSYNEQFF. Here the CDR3 DNA reads TGTGCCAGCAGAAGCCCGGGCTCCTACAATGAGCAGTTCTTC. This chain uses TRBV27 with TRBJ2-1; D remains unclear. The CDR3 consists of 14 residues. The V end was cut by 6 bases, the J end by 0 bases, with 9 bases between. Germline CDR1 reads MNHEY; CDR2 reads SMNVEV (reference sequence).

This clonotype was seen only a few times. The chain couples TRBV4-3 to TRBJ1-3; D remains ambiguous. Per the germline V gene, CDR1 is LGHNA and CDR2 is YSLEER. V dropped 0 bases and J dropped 0 bases, with 18 bases sitting between them. The CDR3 consists of 19 residues. CDR3 bases: TGCGCCAGCAGCCAAGATGTTCCACTGCCCGGTAGCTCTGGAAACACCATATATTTT. Protein product: CASSQDVPLPGSSGNTIYF.